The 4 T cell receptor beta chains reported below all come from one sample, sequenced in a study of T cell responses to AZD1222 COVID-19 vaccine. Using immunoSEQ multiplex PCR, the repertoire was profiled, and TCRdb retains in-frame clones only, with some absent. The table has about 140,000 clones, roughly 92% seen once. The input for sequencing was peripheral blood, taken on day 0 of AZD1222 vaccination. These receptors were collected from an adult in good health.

CDR3 amino acids: CASKLGDLGYGYTF. CDR3 DNA: TGTGCCAGCAAATTGGGGGACTTGGGCTATGGCTACACCTTC. The chain links TRBV6-6 to TRBJ1-2, with D tentatively TRBD1 (5 bases). This CDR3 is built from 14 residues. Germline V gives CDR1 MNHNY, CDR2 SVGAGI (reference sequence). V gave up 7 bases and J gave up 4 bases, with 16 bases separating them.

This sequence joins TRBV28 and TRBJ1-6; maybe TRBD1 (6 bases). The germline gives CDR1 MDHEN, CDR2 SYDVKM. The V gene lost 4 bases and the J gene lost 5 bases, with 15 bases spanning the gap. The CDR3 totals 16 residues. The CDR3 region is CASSSQADSNNSPLHF. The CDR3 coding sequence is TGTGCCAGCAGTTCTCAAGCGGACAGCAATAATTCACCCCTCCACTTT.

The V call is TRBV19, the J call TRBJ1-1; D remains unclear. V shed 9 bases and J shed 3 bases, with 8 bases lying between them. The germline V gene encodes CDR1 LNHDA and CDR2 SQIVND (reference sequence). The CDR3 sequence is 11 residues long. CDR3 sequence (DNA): TGTGCCAGCCAGAGGGACACTGAAGCTTTCTTT. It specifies CASQRDTEAFF.

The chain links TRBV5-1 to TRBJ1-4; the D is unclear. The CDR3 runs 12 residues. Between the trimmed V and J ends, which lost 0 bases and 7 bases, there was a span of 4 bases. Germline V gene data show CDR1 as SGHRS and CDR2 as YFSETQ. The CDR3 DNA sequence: TGCGCCAGCAGCTTGGCGGGTGAAAAACTGTTTTTT. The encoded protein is CASSLAGEKLFF.